This T cell receptor beta chain comes out of a study of blood T cell repertoires in COVID-19 (TCRdb year 2020). Background on the whole study: Samples covering the acute and convalescent phases of COVID-19 were provided by collaborators in the United States, Italy and Spain. The material from the prospective study consisted of cDNA or gDNA derived from T cells, B-cell-depleted T cells, or PBMCs. The dataset comprised deeply sampled blood TCRbeta repertoires from subjects exposed to, actively infected with, or recovered from COVID-19. A freely available public database, intended as a resource for researchers studying the immune response to SARS-CoV-2, is where the repertoires were released. Samples were obtained from the ongoing ImmuneRACE study (first 160 participants) and from some 1,200 subjects provided by 6 global collaborators. Nearly every sample came with metadata listing a de-identified subject ID, COVID-19 status, age in years and sex. HLA class I and class II types, where available, came from metadata supplied by the sample provider rather than from assay-based typing. Beyond this particular receptor, the publication reports: The quantity of clinical and demographic metadata differed by source and by participant and was supplied without curation.

Based on the germline V gene, the CDR1 and CDR2 sequences are MNHEY and SVGAGI. The CDR3 has 12 amino acids, counting the end cysteine and phenylalanine. The DNA shown is the 36-base CDR3, in frame from base 1. V sheds 5 bases and J sheds 2 bases, leaving 6 bases between their ends. This clone came up once. The antigen it binds to is not known. No base quality information exists; no much larger clone differs at one position. TCRbeta CDR3 regions were amplified from genomic DNA using the immunoSEQ Assay, a bias-controlled multiplex PCR. Turning to the authors' computational methods: Within the assay, amplification of reference gene primers was used to estimate how many nucleated cells each sample contained. To quantify the absolute abundance of each unique TCRbeta CDR3 rearrangement, sequence reads were collapsed and filtered. For each sample, productive Simpson clonality was calculated as the square root of Simpson's diversity index across productive rearrangements. The source is immuneACCESS, and TCRdb retained only in-frame sequences with V and J called. Part of the clones is not carried over; for the studies checked, unresolved V genes explain less than half of this, and the remainder is unexplained. The V and J calls and clone size are taken from that table; D and trimming were inferred from the DNA. Here the sample has 90,000 to 150,000 clones; 70% to 90% occur a single time. The ten largest clones add up to roughly 8% of the sample.

Another Seattle source contributed samples from volunteer blood donors who had recovered from COVID-19. Whole blood was collected in K2EDTA tubes by collaborating institutions according to the institutions' own protocols. For TCRbeta analysis, collaborators shipped samples as frozen whole blood, isolated PBMCs, or DNA extracted from either of those sample types. This clonotype originated in a man between 65 and 85 years old who had recovered from COVID-19. Recombination connected TRBV6-5 to TRBJ1-1, with an unclear D gene assignment. The sample comprised peripheral blood. The nucleotide sequence reads as follows: TGTGCCAGCAGTCTAATTAACACTGAAGCTTTCTTT. This sequence encodes CASSLINTEAFF.